The rows below give T cell receptor beta chains drawn from one sample of a study of radiotherapy plus CTLA-4 blockade in lung cancer. Profiled with immunoSEQ multiplex PCR; TCRdb holds only in-frame clones, not every one. The sample lists 40,000 to 45,000 clones, over 60% occurring once. Sequences were derived from peripheral blood, sampled from a patient treated with radiotherapy plus ipilimumab. The receptors come from a human donor with non-small cell lung cancer whose response to radiotherapy plus ipilimumab could not be evaluated. Each CDR3 is given with its conserved first and last residue. Rows may omit the clone size; those that give it use once, few, many or a size class.

j_call clone_size v_call cdr3_aa
TRBJ1-4 . TRBV7-2 CASSSAGGPEKLFF
TRBJ1-4 . TRBV4-3 CASSQETDRGLEKLFF
TRBJ1-1 . TRBV5-4 CASSPGGLNTEAFF
TRBJ2-3 . TRBV4-2 CASSQDMTGEDTQYF
TRBJ2-3 . TRBV5-1 CASSLGGAAPSTDTQYF
TRBJ1-5 few TRBV6-5 CASSTTRGYQPQHF
TRBJ2-7 . TRBV18 CASSPPQPLDEQYF
TRBJ1-4 . TRBV11-2 CASEGQGGNEKLFF
TRBJ2-5 . TRBV5-4 CASSPGQPKETQYF
TRBJ2-7 . TRBV5-1 CASSSGPWEGDEQYF
TRBJ2-7 . TRBV7-8 CASSLDGDYEQYF